Following are 19 T cell receptor beta chains from one sample sequenced in a study of cytomegalovirus exposure and HLA in healthy donors. Primers: 60 Vbeta forward and 13 Jbeta reverse. Here immunoSEQ multiplex PCR was the method, and the copy in TCRdb shows in-frame clones only, minus some. The sample contains 210,000 or so clones, roughly 89% of which appear only once. Sequenced material: PBMCs. The receptors were sampled from a woman under 30 in good health and CMV-seronegative.

The chain recombines TRBV6-5 with TRBJ2-2, with 11 nucleotides matching TRBD2. Looked up from germline, CDR1 is MNHEY and CDR2 is SVGAGI. The CDR3 runs to 16 residues. With 0 bases clipped from V and 4 bases from J, the junction kept 1 base outside the gene matches. The chain's CDR3 is CASSYSLAGVTGELFF. The DNA for the CDR3 is TGTGCCAGCAGTTACTCACTAGCGGGAGTCACCGGGGAGCTGTTTTTT.

The chain links TRBV19 to TRBJ2-1; D is possibly TRBD1 (6 bases). V lost 6 bases and J 8 bases, leaving 14 bases between the germline ends. Germline lookup yields CDR1 LNHDA and CDR2 SQIVND (reference sequence). The CDR3 loop spans 13 amino acids. The CDR3 DNA is TGTGCCAGTAGCCCCGGGACAAGCTATGAGCAGTTCTTC. The encoded protein is CASSPGTSYEQFF.

As DNA, the CDR3 is TGTGCCAGCAGTCAACTAGCGCCAGGCTACGAGCAGTACTTC. It translates to CASSQLAPGYEQYF. V usage is TRBV6-1 and J usage is TRBJ2-7; 7 nucleotides line up with TRBD2. The trim removed 5 bases at V and 3 bases at J, leaving 7 bases unmatched. The CDR3 is 14 residues long. Germline-derived CDR1 and CDR2 are MNHNS and SASEGT.

Only a few counts were recorded for this clone. The genes are TRBV6-5 and TRBJ1-2; TRBD1 aligns across 7 bases. This CDR3 region has 13 residues. With 4 bases clipped from V and 2 bases from J, the junction kept 1 base outside the gene matches. From germline, CDR1 is MNHEY and CDR2 SVGAGI. The CDR3 nucleotides are TGTGCCAGCAGTTTGACAGGGAACTATGGCTACACCTTC. This gives the protein CASSLTGNYGYTF.

The V call is TRBV11-2, the J call TRBJ2-1, with TRBD2 as a possible D gene (5 bases). V lost 7 bases and J lost 3, with 16 bases in between. The V gene's germline CDR1 is SGHAT and CDR2 FQNNGV. The CDR3 spans 15 residues. The CDR3 reads CASNPLGAYYNEQFF. DNA for the CDR3: TGTGCCAGCAACCCCCTGGGAGCGTACTACAATGAGCAGTTCTTC.

V gene TRBV6-1 combines with J gene TRBJ1-5, with 10 bases identical to TRBD1. V was clipped by 4 bases and J by 6 bases; unmatched bases: 6. Germline CDR1 reads MNHNS; CDR2 reads SASEGT. The CDR3 is 15 amino acids. The chain's CDR3 is CASSVPGQGSQPQHF. The DNA of the CDR3 is TGTGCCAGCAGTGTACCGGGACAGGGGAGTCAGCCCCAGCATTTT.

The chain has TRBV23-1 and TRBJ2-1, with 10 bases aligning to TRBD2. TRBV23-1 is flagged as an ORF with uncertain function. The CDR3 loop spans 20 amino acids. The V segment lost 0 bases and the J segment 3 bases; nucleotides outside the gene matches: 14. The CDR3 reads CASSQSGLADSVPLYNEQFF. CDR3 nucleotide sequence: TGCGCCAGCAGTCAATCCGGACTAGCGGATTCCGTCCCCCTCTACAATGAGCAGTTCTTC.

This chain connects TRBV11-3 to TRBJ2-7, with 10 bases aligning to TRBD1. V lost 4 bases, J lost 1 base, and 4 bases stayed unmatched. CDR3 length: 15 residues. Germline assignment: CDR1 SGHNT and CDR2 YENEEA. The CDR3 sequence is CASSSPGQGSYEQYF. In DNA form, the CDR3 reads TGTGCCAGCAGCTCTCCGGGACAGGGGTCCTACGAGCAGTACTTC.

The V call is TRBV2, the J call TRBJ2-7, with 12 bases aligning to TRBD2. With V trimmed by 6 bases and J by 2 bases, 5 bases remained unmatched. The CDR3 sequence is 15 residues long. The germline V gene encodes CDR1 SNHLY and CDR2 FYNNEI. CDR3 region: CASRRTSGGTYEQYF. The CDR3 DNA follows: TGTGCCAGCAGGAGAACTAGCGGGGGGACCTACGAGCAGTACTTC.

The chain carries TRBV27 and TRBJ2-1; D possibly corresponds to TRBD2 (6 bases). The CDR3 has 18 residues. V shed 1 base and J shed 1 base, with 17 bases lying between them. In germline, CDR1 is MNHEY, CDR2 SMNVEV (reference sequence). In nucleotides, the CDR3 is TGTGCCAGCAGTTTATTCGGTTTGGGGGGAGATTCCTACAATGAGCAGTTCTTC. Translating it yields CASSLFGLGGDSYNEQFF.

The rearrangement links TRBV19 to TRBJ2-5, with a weak D call TRBD1 (6 bases). V lost 0 bases to trimming and J lost 5 bases, with 16 bases between them. CDR1 LNHDA and CDR2 SQIVND come from the germline V gene (reference sequence). The CDR3 consists of 16 residues. CDR3 in amino acids: CASSIEGWGPRETQYF. The CDR3 nucleotides are TGTGCCAGTAGTATAGAGGGTTGGGGGCCGCGGGAGACCCAGTACTTC.

The gene calls are TRBV7-3 and TRBJ1-1, with 7 bases aligning to TRBD1. J was trimmed by 1 base and V by 4 bases; bases with no gene match: 3. Germline V gives CDR1 SGHTA, CDR2 FQGTGA. The CDR3 contains 14 residues. This CDR3 is CASSYRGKNTEAFF. In DNA form, the CDR3 reads TGTGCCAGCAGCTACAGGGGCAAGAACACTGAAGCTTTCTTT.

The chain carries TRBV4-1 and TRBJ2-1, with TRBD2 matching over 12 bases. The CDR3 is 14 amino acids. Trimming at V came to 2 bases and at J to 10 bases, leaving 3 bases not matched to a gene. Germline V gene data show CDR1 as MGHRA and CDR2 as YSYEKL. The CDR3 nucleotides are TGCGCCAGCAGCCAACCTAGCGGGAGGGACGAGCAGTTCTTC. The encoded protein is CASSQPSGRDEQFF.

This clone was detected once. The chain links TRBV6-5 to TRBJ2-7, with 8 bases fitting TRBD2. The CDR3 is made up of 14 amino acids. Germline V gene sequence: CDR1 MNHEY, CDR2 SVGAGI. V lost 5 bases to trimming and J lost 1 base; unmatched junction nucleotides: 4. The CDR3 protein is CASSHGGGSYEQYF. DNA for the CDR3: TGTGCCAGCAGTCACGGGGGGGGATCCTACGAGCAGTACTTC.

V and J are TRBV9 and TRBJ2-3; 8 positions agree with TRBD2. J gave up 0 bases and V 3 bases, and 6 bases lay outside the gene matches. The CDR3 consists of 16 residues. Germline CDR1 and CDR2: SGDLS and YYNGEE. The CDR3 nucleotides are TGTGCCAGCAGCGGTGCTAGCGGGTGGAGCACAGATACGCAGTATTTT. Protein: CASSGASGWSTDTQYF.

The V call is TRBV6-6, the J call TRBJ2-3, with D possibly being TRBD2 (7 bases). Germline V gene sequence: CDR1 MNHNY, CDR2 SVGAGI (reference sequence). The V gene lost 7 bases and the J gene lost 2 bases, with 16 bases spanning the gap. The CDR3 runs 15 residues. CDR3 in amino acids: CASTWGGRATDTQYF. CDR3 sequence (DNA): TGTGCCAGCACCTGGGGGGGGCGTGCCACAGATACGCAGTATTTT.

The chain combines TRBV7-9 with TRBJ1-2; 7 bases are a match to TRBD1. The germline V gene has CDR1 SEHNR and CDR2 FQNEAQ (reference sequence). The CDR3 runs to 14 residues. With 5 bases clipped from V and 3 bases from J, the junction kept 6 bases outside the gene matches. CDR3 sequence: CASSPVRGDYGYTF. In nucleotides, the CDR3 is TGTGCCAGCAGCCCTGTCAGGGGGGACTATGGCTACACCTTC.

The J gene is TRBJ2-7, the V gene TRBV7-2; unclear D gene. CDR1 and CDR2 from the germline V gene are SGHTA and FQGNSA. The CDR3 totals 14 residues. With 4 bases removed from V and 0 bases from J, the gap between germline ends came to 10 bases. CDR3: CASSYRESSYEQYF. The CDR3 DNA is TGTGCCAGCAGCTACAGAGAAAGCTCCTACGAGCAGTACTTC.

CDR3 sequence (DNA): TGTGCCAGCACTTACGCGGGACTAGCCCACGAGCAGTACTTC. It codes for CASTYAGLAHEQYF. This sequence joins TRBV7-2 and TRBJ2-7; 9 bases line up with TRBD2. Germline CDR1 is SGHTA and CDR2 is FQGNSA. The CDR3 is 14 amino acids. Trimming cost V 7 bases and J 5 bases; bases outside gene matches: 9.